The 21 T cell receptor beta chains reported below all come from one sample, sequenced in a study of cytomegalovirus exposure and HLA in healthy donors. Both 60 Vbeta primers and 13 Jbeta primers went into the PCR. Clones were read by immunoSEQ multiplex PCR, and TCRdb kept only the in-frame ones, dropping some. The data show 120,000 to 150,000 clones, 70% to 80% seen once. Sequencing input: PBMCs. The receptors shown here come from a female donor in good health and CMV-seronegative.

The chain joins TRBV4-1 to TRBJ1-2, with 7 positions matching TRBD1. After removal of 4 bases from V and 5 bases from J, the junction contained 13 bases not matched to a gene. The CDR3 is made up of 16 amino acids. Germline V gives CDR1 MGHRA, CDR2 YSYEKL. CDR3: CASSRRLDGQAYGYTF. Written as DNA, the CDR3 is TGCGCCAGCAGCCGCCGGCTTGATGGACAGGCGTATGGCTACACCTTC.

In its sample, this clone was seen once. The chain is built from TRBV5-1 and TRBJ2-7; D may be TRBD1 (6 bases). The V end was cut by 5 bases, the J end by 0 bases, with 12 bases between. Germline CDR1 SGHRS, CDR2 YFSETQ. The CDR3 consists of 14 residues. The CDR3 is CASRQGGSSYEQYF. The CDR3 nucleotides read TGCGCCAGCAGACAGGGTGGCAGCTCCTACGAGCAGTACTTC.

V usage is TRBV30 and J usage is TRBJ1-5; 9 bases fit TRBD1. The junction had 9 bases not matched to a gene; V was cut back by 5 bases and J by 4 bases. The CDR3 contains 15 residues. The V gene's germline CDR1 is GTSNPN and CDR2 SVGIG (reference sequence). CDR3 DNA: TGTGCCTGGGGCCCCCCGGACAGGGGTAATCAGCCCCAGCATTTT. Encoded protein: CAWGPPDRGNQPQHF.

V usage is TRBV4-3 and J usage is TRBJ2-3; maybe TRBD2 (5 bases). Trimming cost V 5 bases and J 2 bases, with 14 bases left between them. The germline V gene encodes CDR1 LGHNA and CDR2 YSLEER. The CDR3 runs 15 residues. This chain's CDR3 is CASSYRPEDTDTQYF. DNA for the CDR3: TGCGCCAGCAGCTATCGGCCGGAGGACACAGATACGCAGTATTTT.

This clone was detected ten times or more. This chain joins TRBV5-6 and TRBJ2-3; TRBD2 aligns across 11 bases. The CDR3 loop spans 16 amino acids. The ends lost 1 base at V and 4 bases at J; junction bases unmatched: 5. Germline-derived CDR1 and CDR2 are SGHDT and YYEEEE. This chain's CDR3 is CASSLFLAGGADTQYF. CDR3 coding DNA: TGTGCCAGCAGCTTGTTCCTAGCGGGAGGTGCAGATACGCAGTATTTT.

CDR3 loop: CASSLYRQGATEAFF. As DNA, the CDR3 is TGTGCCAGCAGTTTATACAGGCAGGGGGCGACTGAAGCTTTCTTT. The chain has TRBV28 and TRBJ1-1; the match to TRBD1 covers 8 bases. The CDR3 is made up of 15 amino acids. V trimming: 1 base; J trimming: 5 bases; junction bases outside the gene matches: 6. Germline CDR1 and CDR2: MDHEN and SYDVKM.

In this sample, this clone turned up a few times. The chain joins TRBV5-4 to TRBJ1-1, with 7 positions matching TRBD1. Germline-derived CDR1 and CDR2 are SGHNT and YYREEE (reference sequence). The CDR3 has 13 amino acids. V shed 4 bases and J 3 bases; nucleotides not matched to a gene: 3. CDR3 bases: TGTGCCAGCAGCCTAGACAGGGACACTGAAGCTTTCTTT. Translating it yields CASSLDRDTEAFF.

This chain connects TRBV28 to TRBJ1-2; 8 bases fit TRBD1. With 6 bases clipped from V and 7 bases from J, the junction kept 10 bases outside the gene matches. Germline V lookup: CDR1 MDHEN, CDR2 SYDVKM. This CDR3 has 14 amino acids. The CDR3 region is CASSLGDRFGGYTF. The CDR3 region has the DNA TGTGCCAGCAGCCTAGGGGACAGGTTCGGTGGCTACACCTTC.

The chain is built from TRBV19 and TRBJ2-7, with unresolved D. V shed 2 bases and J shed 3 bases, with 11 bases lying between them. This CDR3 has 14 residues. Germline loops: CDR1 LNHDA, CDR2 SQIVND (reference sequence). CDR3 amino acids: CASSIRSVGYEQYF. As DNA, the CDR3 is TGTGCCAGTAGTATAAGGAGCGTCGGCTACGAGCAGTACTTC.

This clone was seen a few times. This chain joins TRBV1 and TRBJ1-5; TRBD1 is the table's D call, not checked against the DNA. TRBV1 has pseudogene status. The length of the CDR3 is 20 residues. Here the CDR3 reads CTSSQDRRGGIPFDNQPQHF. CDR3 DNA sequence: TGCACCAGCAGCCAAGATCGCCGAGGGGGCATACCCTTCGACAATCAGCCCCAGCATTTT.

CDR3 sequence: CASSFQFQQYF. The CDR3 DNA is TGTGCCAGCAGCTTTCAGTTCCAGCAGTATTTT. The V and J genes are TRBV7-2 and TRBJ2-3; D remains ambiguous. The CDR3 has 11 residues. The V and J ends lost 3 bases and 11 bases respectively, with 9 bases between them. The V gene's germline CDR1 is SGHTA and CDR2 FQGNSA.

In its sample, this clone was seen once. The chain recombines TRBV5-6 with TRBJ2-2, with 7 bases matching TRBD2. The V segment lost 2 bases and the J segment 7 bases; nucleotides outside the gene matches: 8. The CDR3 loop spans 15 amino acids. Germline assignment: CDR1 SGHDT and CDR2 YYEEEE. For the CDR3, the DNA is TGTGCCAGCAGCTTCTCCGGGACTAAGTACGGGGAGCTGTTTTTT. Its translation: CASSFSGTKYGELFF.

V is TRBV9 and J is TRBJ1-2; 7 positions agree with TRBD1. Germline-derived CDR1 and CDR2 are SGDLS and YYNGEE. Trimming cost V 2 bases and J 4 bases; bases outside gene matches: 14. The CDR3 contains 17 residues. CDR3 nucleotides: TGTGCCAGCAGCGTCCGGGACAGCCTGTTTGGAGTCTATGGCTACACCTTC. The encoded protein is CASSVRDSLFGVYGYTF.

This sequence joins TRBV11-3 and TRBJ1-1; D unresolved. This CDR3 has 13 residues. Germline loops: CDR1 SGHNT, CDR2 YENEEA. Trimming took off 5 bases at V and 0 bases at J, with 7 bases between the two ends. CDR3 sequence reads: CASSLNLNTEAFF. The CDR3 DNA reads TGTGCCAGCAGCCTAAATTTGAACACTGAAGCTTTCTTT. Using reference TRBV11-3 and TRBJ1-1 for the parts outside the CDR3, the full variable domain is EAGVVQSPRYKIIEKKQPVAFWCNPISGHNTLYWYLQNLGQGPELLIRYENEEAVDDSQLPKDRFSAERLKGVDSTLKIQPAELGDSAVYLCASSLNLNTEAFFGQGTRLTVV.

CDR3 coding DNA: TGTGCCAGCAGTCCCACTAGCGGGGGGGCACGGCAGTACTTC. Amino acids: CASSPTSGGARQYF. The J gene is TRBJ2-7, the V gene TRBV6-5; 13 positions agree with TRBD2. The CDR3 length is 14 residues. The ends lost 5 bases at V and 9 bases at J; junction bases unmatched: 7. The germline V gene has CDR1 MNHEY and CDR2 SVGAGI.

CDR3 loop: CASSEGQDEAGELFF. For the CDR3, the DNA is TGTGCCAGCAGTGAGGGACAGGATGAAGCCGGGGAGCTGTTTTTT. This chain uses TRBV6-4 with TRBJ2-2; 8 bases are a match to TRBD1. Germline lookup yields CDR1 MRHNA and CDR2 SNTAGT. V lost 3 bases to trimming and J lost 6 bases; unmatched junction nucleotides: 6. This CDR3 is 15 amino acids long.

This clone was seen only a few times. V and J are TRBV5-6 and TRBJ1-1; D is unresolved. CDR3 length: 11 amino acids. Germline values: CDR1 SGHDT, CDR2 YYEEEE. The V and J ends lost 3 bases and 3 bases respectively, with 3 bases between them. CDR3 nucleotide sequence: TGTGCCAGCAGCTCTTACACTGAAGCTTTCTTT. This translates into CASSSYTEAFF.

The chain is built from TRBV19 and TRBJ1-4, with D possibly matching TRBD1 (6 bases). V dropped 6 bases and J dropped 5 bases, with 16 bases sitting between them. Looked up from germline, CDR1 is LNHDA and CDR2 is SQIVND (reference sequence). The CDR3 consists of 15 residues. CDR3 sequence: CASSQGQRGNEKLFF. The CDR3 bases are TGTGCCAGTAGCCAAGGACAGCGGGGGAATGAAAAACTGTTTTTT.

This clone came up a few times. J is TRBJ2-7 and V is TRBV30, with 7 bases identical to TRBD1. Germline lookup yields CDR1 GTSNPN and CDR2 SVGIG (reference sequence). The CDR3 is 13 amino acids. The J segment lost 7 bases and the V segment lost 4 bases, leaving 10 bases of the junction unmatched. The CDR3 loop is CAWKQRGGAEQYF. The CDR3 DNA reads TGTGCCTGGAAGCAGCGAGGGGGCGCGGAGCAGTACTTC.

V gene TRBV5-1 combines with J gene TRBJ2-3; D gene ambiguous. Germline V gene sequence: CDR1 SGHRS, CDR2 YFSETQ. The CDR3 spans 12 residues. Trimming took 3 bases from V and 4 from J, leaving 6 bases between them. CDR3 sequence: CASSSLSDTQYF. In DNA form, the CDR3 reads TGCGCCAGCAGCTCACTCTCAGATACGCAGTATTTT. Based on the CDR3 plus reference TRBV5-1 and TRBJ2-3, the full variable domain is KAGVTQTPRYLIKTRGQQVTLSCSPISGHRSVSWYQQTPGQGLQFLFEYFSETQRNKGNFPGRFSGRQFSNSRSEMNVSTLELGDSALYLCASSSLSDTQYFGPGTRLTVL.

The J gene is TRBJ2-7, the V gene TRBV27, with D tentatively TRBD2 (6 bases). V shed 0 bases and J shed 2 bases, with 8 bases lying between them. The CDR3 has 14 amino acids. Germline V gives CDR1 MNHEY, CDR2 SMNVEV (reference sequence). The CDR3 DNA reads as TGTGCCAGCAGTTTATCACCGGGGGCCTACGAGCAGTACTTC. This gives the protein CASSLSPGAYEQYF.